This TCR beta chain was identified in a study of blood T cell repertoires in COVID-19. Across the study: COVID-19 samples collected from the United States, Italy and Spain covered acute and convalescent phases. Sources were T cells, B-cell-depleted T cells, or PBMCs; the material itself was cDNA or gDNA.

CDR3 size: 12 residues. Trimming stripped 1 base from V and 9 bases from J, with 12 bases between. Per germline, CDR1 GTSNPN and CDR2 SVGIG (reference sequence). In the original workflow: Reference gene primer amplification gave nucleated cell count estimates. Repertoires were generated with immunoSEQ multiplex PCR, while TCRdb's copy carries only in-frame clones and drops some. For V, J and clone size, that table is used; D and trimming come from the DNA. The table has some 30,000 clones, 84% seen once. The chain combines TRBV30 with TRBJ2-5; the D gene is possibly TRBD1 (5 bases). The source is a human donor in a cohort sampled during active COVID-19. The sequencing input was peripheral blood. The DNA of the CDR3 is TGTGCCTGGAGTGGCATAGGGGCCCCCCAGTACTTC. Translated: CAWSGIGAPQYF.